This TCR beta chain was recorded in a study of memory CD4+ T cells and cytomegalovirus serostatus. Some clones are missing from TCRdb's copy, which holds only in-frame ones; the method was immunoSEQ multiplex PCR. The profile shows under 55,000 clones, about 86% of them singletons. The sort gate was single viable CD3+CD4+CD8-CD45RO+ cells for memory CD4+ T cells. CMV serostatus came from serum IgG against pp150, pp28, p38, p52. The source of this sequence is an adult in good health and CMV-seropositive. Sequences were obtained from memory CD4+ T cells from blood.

The CDR3 loop is CASTGRGADTQYF. CDR3 coding DNA: TGCGCCAGCACCGGACGGGGAGCGGATACGCAGTATTTT. The rearrangement links TRBV10-2 to TRBJ2-3; D may be TRBD2 (5 bases). The CDR3 covers 13 residues. V was clipped by 7 bases and J by 6 bases, with 14 bases between them. Germline V CDR1 and CDR2: WSHSY, SAAADI.